A single sample gave rise to the 13 T cell receptor delta chains below, sequenced in a study of delta chains in infants with herpesvirus infections. Reverse transcription of PBMC RNA used primers specific for the gamma and delta chains. TCRdb reprocessed the RT-PCR reads using CATT. The sample holds around 1,800 delta-chain clones, about 7% seen once. The source was peripheral blood, collected at time point 1 of longitudinal follow-up. These TCRs come from a human donor who was a Ugandan infant, either HIV-exposed or HIV-unexposed (not recorded which).

The V and J genes are TRDV2 and TRDJ2, with TRDD3 identical over 12 bases. After removal of 0 bases from V and 4 bases from J, the junction contained 8 bases not matched to a gene. Germline V lookup: CDR1 GEAIGNYY, CDR2 EKD. The CDR3 is 18 amino acids. The CDR3 DNA follows: TGTGCCTGTGACACCGTTGGGCTGGGGGATACGCCGACAGCACAACTCTTCTTT. It yields the protein CACDTVGLGDTPTAQLFF.

This clone is medium-sized. V and J are TRDV1 and TRDJ1; 9 nucleotides agree with TRDD3. CDR3 length: 25 residues. Looked up from germline, CDR1 is TSWWSYY and CDR2 is QGS. V was clipped by 0 bases and J by 0 bases; unmatched bases: 29. The CDR3 reads CALGELCSSLHISLGDSPYTDKLIF. CDR3 DNA sequence: TGTGCTCTTGGGGAACTATGTTCTTCCCTACACATTAGTCTGGGGGATTCCCCGTACACCGATAAACTCATCTTT.

This clone is labeled as medium-sized (0.01 to 0.1%). The chain uses TRDV1 and TRDJ1; 9 bases fit TRDD2. The V segment lost 5 bases and the J segment 7 bases; nucleotides outside the gene matches: 8. The CDR3 loop spans 14 amino acids. Germline CDR1 and CDR2: TSWWSYY and QGS. In DNA, the CDR3 is TGTGCTCTTGGGTACCTTCCTACCCTTGTTAAACTCATCTTT. Translating gives CALGYLPTLVKLIF.

This clone is labeled large. This sequence joins TRAV29/DV5 and TRDJ1; TRDD3 aligns across 9 bases. Germline trimming cut 2 bases from V and 0 bases from J; bases unmatched to any gene: 8. Germline loops: CDR1 NSMFDY, CDR2 ISSIKDK. The CDR3 has 16 residues. The CDR3 loop reads CAASITGGPYTDKLIF. The CDR3, as DNA: TGTGCAGCAAGTATTACTGGGGGACCGTACACCGATAAACTCATCTTT.

J is TRDJ1 and V is TRDV1; 10 bases line up with TRDD3. The V gene's germline CDR1 is TSWWSYY and CDR2 QGS. With 0 bases clipped from V and 1 base from J, the junction kept 20 bases outside the gene matches. The CDR3 contains 22 residues. The CDR3: CALGELTHSCGGYARGTDKLIF. For the CDR3, the DNA is TGTGCTCTTGGGGAACTAACCCATTCCTGCGGGGGATACGCACGTGGCACCGATAAACTCATCTTT.

The rearrangement joins TRDV1 to TRDJ1, with D maybe TRDD3 (6 bases). Per germline, CDR1 TSWWSYY and CDR2 QGS. V was trimmed by 0 bases and J by 0 bases, leaving 44 bases between them. This CDR3 has 27 amino acids. The CDR3 nucleotides read TGTGCTCTTGGGGAACTAACCCGTATCCCACCATCTTGGGGGGTCCGGGAAGAAGGGGTCCACACCGATAAACTCATCTTT. It translates to CALGELTRIPPSWGVREEGVHTDKLIF.

By share, this clone counts as medium-sized. V gene TRDV1 combines with J gene TRDJ1; 8 bases line up with TRDD3. Germline assignment: CDR1 TSWWSYY and CDR2 QGS. The CDR3 spans 17 residues. Unmatched junction bases numbered 8, after V lost 2 bases and J lost 0 bases. The CDR3 loop is CALGEGWGMGYTDKLIF. The CDR3 bases are TGTGCTCTTGGGGAAGGTTGGGGGATGGGATACACCGATAAACTCATCTTT.

This clone has only a few counts. A much larger clonotype is one base distant, so this may be a read error. The rearrangement links TRAV29/DV5 to TRDJ1, with D maybe TRDD3 (5 bases). The ends were cut back, 3 bases at V and 2 bases at J, with 23 bases in the middle. The CDR3 is 17 residues long. The germline gives CDR1 NSMFDY, CDR2 ISSIKDK. This CDR3 reads CAAISWGTFSGTDKLIF. CDR3 DNA: TGTGCAGCAATCTCGTGGGGAACCTTTTCTGGGACCGATAAACTCATCTTT.

This clone was seen more than once but under ten times. V is TRDV1 and J is TRDJ1; the D is unclear. Per germline, CDR1 TSWWSYY and CDR2 QGS. The CDR3 is 9 amino acids. Trimming stripped 3 bases from V and 7 bases from J, with 0 bases between. The CDR3 bases are TGTGCTCTTGGGGATAAACTCATCTTT. It specifies CALGDKLIF.

In its sample, this clone was seen a few times. A much larger clone differs by one base, so this may be a read error. The rearrangement links TRDV1 to TRDJ1; TRDD3 matches 10 bases. Trimming at V came to 5 bases and at J to 3 bases, leaving 21 bases not matched to a gene. The CDR3 consists of 20 residues. The germline V gene encodes CDR1 TSWWSYY and CDR2 QGS. CDR3 nucleotide sequence: TGTGCTCTTGGGCAGTCTGAGGATGGGGGATACCTAAAGGTTGCCGATAAACTCATCTTT. This codes for CALGQSEDGGYLKVADKLIF.

A note on this clone: With a much larger clone just one base away, this may be a read error. Within the sample, other DNA sequences also encode this same CDR3. The rearrangement uses TRDV1 and TRDJ1; 8 nucleotides align to TRDD3. Germline lookup yields CDR1 TSWWSYY and CDR2 QGS. The CDR3 sequence is 26 residues long. Unmatched junction bases numbered 41, after V lost 1 base and J lost 7 bases. Here the CDR3 DNA reads TGTGCTCTTGGGGAACCCATCCTTCAAGGGGGATATATAGGGTGCGGGTTACGTACTCCGATCGTTAAACTCATCTTT. This encodes CALGEPILQGGYIGCGLRTPIVKLIF.

By its share, this clone is medium-sized. The CDR3 coding sequence is TGTGCTCTTGGGGAACTATTCACTGGGGGACGATCGACCACTGATAAACTCATCTTT. The encoded protein is CALGELFTGGRSTTDKLIF. The chain employs TRDV1 and TRDJ1; 9 bases are shared with TRDD3. The CDR3 contains 19 residues. CDR1 TSWWSYY and CDR2 QGS come from the germline V gene. V was clipped by 0 bases and J by 5 bases; unmatched bases: 16.

This clone is labeled large (0.1 to 1%). V gene TRDV1 combines with J gene TRDJ1; D may be TRDD3 (6 bases). This CDR3 comprises 16 residues. CDR1 and CDR2 from the germline V gene are TSWWSYY and QGS. Trimming pared 5 bases from V and 10 bases from J, leaving 26 bases between. The CDR3 reads CALGNSASGMVWGLIF. CDR3 bases: TGTGCTCTTGGGAACAGCGCATCGGGGATGGTCTGGGGACTCATCTTT.